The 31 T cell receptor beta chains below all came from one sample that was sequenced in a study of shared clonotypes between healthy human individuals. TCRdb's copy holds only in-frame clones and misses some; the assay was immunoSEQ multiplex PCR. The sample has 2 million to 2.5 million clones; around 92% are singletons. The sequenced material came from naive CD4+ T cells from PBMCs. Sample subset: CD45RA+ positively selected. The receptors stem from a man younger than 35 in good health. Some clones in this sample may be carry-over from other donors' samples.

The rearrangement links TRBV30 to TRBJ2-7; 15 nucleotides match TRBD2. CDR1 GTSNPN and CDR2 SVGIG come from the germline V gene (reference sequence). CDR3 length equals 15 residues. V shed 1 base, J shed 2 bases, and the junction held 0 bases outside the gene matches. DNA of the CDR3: TGTGCCTGGAGTGGGACTAGCGGGAGGGCCTACGAGCAGTACTTC. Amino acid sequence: CAWSGTSGRAYEQYF. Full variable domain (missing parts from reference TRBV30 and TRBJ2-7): SQTIHQWPATLVQPVGSPLSLECTVEGTSNPNLYWYRQAAGRGLQLLFYSVGIGQISSEVPQNLSASRPQDRQFILSSKKLLLSDSGFYLCAWSGTSGRAYEQYFGPGTRLTVT.

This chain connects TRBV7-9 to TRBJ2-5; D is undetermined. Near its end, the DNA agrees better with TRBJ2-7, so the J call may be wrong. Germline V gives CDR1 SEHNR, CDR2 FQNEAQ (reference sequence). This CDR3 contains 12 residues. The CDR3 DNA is TGTGCCAGCAGCTTAGACGTAAGCGAGCAGTACTTC. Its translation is CASSLDVSEQYF.

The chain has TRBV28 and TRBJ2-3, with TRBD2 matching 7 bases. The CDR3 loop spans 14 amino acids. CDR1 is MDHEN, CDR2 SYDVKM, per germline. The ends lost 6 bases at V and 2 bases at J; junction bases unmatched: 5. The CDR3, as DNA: TGTGCCAGCAGATCTAGCGGAGCCACAGATACGCAGTATTTT. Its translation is CASRSSGATDTQYF. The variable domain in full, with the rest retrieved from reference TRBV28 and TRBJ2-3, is DVKVTQSSRYLVKRTGEKVFLECVQDMDHENMFWYRQDPGLGLRLIYFSYDVKMKEKGDIPEGYSVSREKKERFSLILESASTNQTSMYLCASRSSGATDTQYFGPGTRLTVL.

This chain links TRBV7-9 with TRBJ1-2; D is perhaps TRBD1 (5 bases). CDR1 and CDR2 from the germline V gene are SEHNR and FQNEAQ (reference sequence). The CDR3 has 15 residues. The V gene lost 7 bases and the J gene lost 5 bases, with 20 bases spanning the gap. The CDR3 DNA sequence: TGTGCCAGCAAGGCTCAGGGTAGGGGAGTTTATGGCTACACCTTC. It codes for CASKAQGRGVYGYTF.

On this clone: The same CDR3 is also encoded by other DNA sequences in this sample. CDR3 DNA sequence: TGTGCCAGCAGCTTACAGGGCGGTAACACTGAAGCTTTCTTT. This gives the protein CASSLQGGNTEAFF. This rearrangement joins TRBV7-9 to TRBJ1-1, with D maybe TRBD1 (5 bases). There are 14 residues in the CDR3. Trimming left V 2 bases short and J 2 bases short, with 9 bases between. The germline gives CDR1 SEHNR, CDR2 FQNEAQ (reference sequence).

DNA of the CDR3: TGCGCCAGCAGAGGGGCCGGTACGGGTGAAAAACTGTTTTTT. This codes for CASRGAGTGEKLFF. This rearrangement joins TRBV5-1 to TRBJ1-4; D possibly corresponds to TRBD1 (5 bases). V lost 5 bases and J lost 7, with 15 bases in between. CDR3 length: 14 residues. Germline-derived CDR1 and CDR2 are SGHRS and YFSETQ.

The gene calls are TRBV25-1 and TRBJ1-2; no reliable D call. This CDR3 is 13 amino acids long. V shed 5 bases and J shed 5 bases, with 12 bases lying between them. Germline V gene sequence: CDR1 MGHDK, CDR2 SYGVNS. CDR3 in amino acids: CASSKRGAYGYTF. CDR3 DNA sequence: TGTGCCAGCAGTAAACGGGGTGCTTATGGCTACACCTTC.

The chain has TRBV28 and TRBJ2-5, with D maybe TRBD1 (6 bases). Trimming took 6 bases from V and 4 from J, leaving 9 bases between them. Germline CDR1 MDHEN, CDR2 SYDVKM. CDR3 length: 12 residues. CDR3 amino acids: CASSYRAETQYF. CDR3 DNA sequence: TGTGCCAGCAGCTACAGGGCAGAGACCCAGTACTTC.

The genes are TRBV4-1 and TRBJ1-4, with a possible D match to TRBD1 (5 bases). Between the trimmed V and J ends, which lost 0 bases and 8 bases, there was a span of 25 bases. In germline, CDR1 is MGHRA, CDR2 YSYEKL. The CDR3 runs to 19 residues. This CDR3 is CASSQDFRNGEARGEKLFF. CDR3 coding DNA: TGCGCCAGCAGCCAAGATTTTAGAAACGGCGAAGCACGGGGGGAAAAACTGTTTTTT.

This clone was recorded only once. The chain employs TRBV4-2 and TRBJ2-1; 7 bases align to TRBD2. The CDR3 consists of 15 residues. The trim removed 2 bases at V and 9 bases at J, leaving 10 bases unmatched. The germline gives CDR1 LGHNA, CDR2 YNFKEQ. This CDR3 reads CASSQPTSTGLEQFF. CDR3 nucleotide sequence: TGTGCCAGCAGCCAACCGACTAGCACCGGTCTTGAGCAGTTCTTC.

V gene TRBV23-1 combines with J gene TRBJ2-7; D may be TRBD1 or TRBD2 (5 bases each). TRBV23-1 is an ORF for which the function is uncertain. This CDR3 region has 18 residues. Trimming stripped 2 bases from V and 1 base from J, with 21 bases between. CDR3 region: CASSQLGTGDPSSYEQYF. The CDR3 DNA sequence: TGCGCCAGCAGTCAACTCGGCACCGGGGACCCATCTTCCTACGAGCAGTACTTC.

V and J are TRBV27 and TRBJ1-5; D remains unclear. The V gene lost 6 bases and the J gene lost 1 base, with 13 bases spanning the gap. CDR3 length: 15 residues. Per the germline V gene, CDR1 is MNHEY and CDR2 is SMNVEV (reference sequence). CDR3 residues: CASRRTPLSNQPQHF. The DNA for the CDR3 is TGTGCCAGCAGGAGGACCCCCCTGAGCAATCAGCCCCAGCATTTT.

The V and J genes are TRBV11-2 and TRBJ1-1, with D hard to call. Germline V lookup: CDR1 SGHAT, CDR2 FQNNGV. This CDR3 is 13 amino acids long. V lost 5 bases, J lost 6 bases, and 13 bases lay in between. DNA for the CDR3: TGTGCCAGCAGCCCCCGGAAGGGAGCTGAAGCTTTCTTT. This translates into CASSPRKGAEAFF.

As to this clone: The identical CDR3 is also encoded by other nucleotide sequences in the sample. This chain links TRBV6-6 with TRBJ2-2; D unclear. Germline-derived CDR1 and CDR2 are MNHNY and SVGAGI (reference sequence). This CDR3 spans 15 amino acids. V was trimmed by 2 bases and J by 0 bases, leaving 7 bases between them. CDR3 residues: CASSYMGTNTGELFF. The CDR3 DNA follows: TGTGCCAGCAGTTACATGGGGACGAACACCGGGGAGCTGTTTTTT.

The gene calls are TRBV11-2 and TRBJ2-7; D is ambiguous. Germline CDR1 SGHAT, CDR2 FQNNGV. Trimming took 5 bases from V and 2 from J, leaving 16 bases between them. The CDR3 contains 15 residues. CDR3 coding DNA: TGTGCCAGCAGCCCCTCAGGTTTAGCCGCCTACGAGCAGTACTTC. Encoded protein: CASSPSGLAAYEQYF.

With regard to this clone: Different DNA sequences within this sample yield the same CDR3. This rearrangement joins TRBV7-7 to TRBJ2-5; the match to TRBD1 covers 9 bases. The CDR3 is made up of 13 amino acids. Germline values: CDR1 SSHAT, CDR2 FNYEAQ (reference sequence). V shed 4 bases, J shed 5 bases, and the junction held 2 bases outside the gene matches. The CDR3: CASSSDRGETQYF. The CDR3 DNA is TGTGCCAGCAGCTCCGACAGGGGGGAGACCCAGTACTTC. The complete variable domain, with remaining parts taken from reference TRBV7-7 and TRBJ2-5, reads GAGVSQSPRYKVTKRGQDVTLRCDPISSHATLYWYQQALGQGPEFLTYFNYEAQPDKSGLPSDRFSAERPEGSISTLTIQRTEQRDSAMYRCASSSDRGETQYFGPGTRLLVL.

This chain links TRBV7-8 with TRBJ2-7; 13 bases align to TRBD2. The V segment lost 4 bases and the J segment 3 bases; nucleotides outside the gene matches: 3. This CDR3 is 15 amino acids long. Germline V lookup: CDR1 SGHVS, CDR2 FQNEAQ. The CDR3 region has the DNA TGTGCCAGCAGCTCGGGACTAGCGGGAATCTACGAGCAGTACTTC. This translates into CASSSGLAGIYEQYF. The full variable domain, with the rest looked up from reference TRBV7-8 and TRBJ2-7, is GAGVSQSPRYKVAKRGQDVALRCDPISGHVSLFWYQQALGQGPEFLTYFQNEAQLDKSGLPSDRFFAERPEGSVSTLKIQRTQQEDSAVYLCASSSGLAGIYEQYFGPGTRLTVT.

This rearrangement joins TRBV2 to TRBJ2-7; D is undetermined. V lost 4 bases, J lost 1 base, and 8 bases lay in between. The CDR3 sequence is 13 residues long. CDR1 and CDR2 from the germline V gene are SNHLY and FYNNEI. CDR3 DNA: TGTGCCAGCAGTGTGGACGGTTCCTACGAGCAGTACTTC. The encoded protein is CASSVDGSYEQYF.

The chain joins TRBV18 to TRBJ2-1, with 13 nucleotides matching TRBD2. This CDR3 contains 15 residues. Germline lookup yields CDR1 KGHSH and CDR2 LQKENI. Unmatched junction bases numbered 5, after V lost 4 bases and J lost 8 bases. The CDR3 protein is CASSLGLAGSDEQFF. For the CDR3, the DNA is TGTGCCAGCTCACTGGGACTAGCGGGATCTGATGAGCAGTTCTTC.

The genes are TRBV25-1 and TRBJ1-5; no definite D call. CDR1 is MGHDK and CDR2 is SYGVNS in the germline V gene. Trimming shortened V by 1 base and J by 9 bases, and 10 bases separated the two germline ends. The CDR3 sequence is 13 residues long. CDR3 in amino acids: CASSESFLVPQHF. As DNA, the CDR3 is TGTGCCAGCAGTGAATCGTTTTTGGTGCCCCAGCATTTT.

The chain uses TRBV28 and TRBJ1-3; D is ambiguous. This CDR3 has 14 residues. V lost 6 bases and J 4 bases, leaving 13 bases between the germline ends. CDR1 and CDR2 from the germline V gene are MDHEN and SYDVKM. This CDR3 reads CASRPGARGNTIYF. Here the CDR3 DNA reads TGTGCCAGCAGGCCGGGCGCGAGGGGAAACACCATATATTTT.

CDR3 nucleotide sequence: TGTGCCACCCTTCGGGGGCTGGACGATGAGCAGTTCTTC. Translation: CATLRGLDDEQFF. The V call is TRBV10-3, the J call TRBJ2-1; D is possibly TRBD1 or TRBD2 (6 bases each). V was cut by 10 bases and J by 8 bases, with 18 bases left in between. Germline loops: CDR1 ENHRY, CDR2 SYGVKD. The CDR3 has 13 residues.

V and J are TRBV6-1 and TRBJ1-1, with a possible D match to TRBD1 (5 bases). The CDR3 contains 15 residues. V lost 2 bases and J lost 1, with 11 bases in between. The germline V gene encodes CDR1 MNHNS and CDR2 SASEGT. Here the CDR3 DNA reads TGTGCCAGCAGTGAAAGTTACGGGGGGAACACTGAAGCTTTCTTT. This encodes CASSESYGGNTEAFF.

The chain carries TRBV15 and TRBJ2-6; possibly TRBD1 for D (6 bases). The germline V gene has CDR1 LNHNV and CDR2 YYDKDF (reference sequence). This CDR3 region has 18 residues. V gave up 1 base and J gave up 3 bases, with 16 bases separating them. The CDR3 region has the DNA TGTGCCACCAGCAGAGTGACAGGCCTCTATAGTGGGGCCAACGTCCTGACTTTC. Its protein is CATSRVTGLYSGANVLTF.

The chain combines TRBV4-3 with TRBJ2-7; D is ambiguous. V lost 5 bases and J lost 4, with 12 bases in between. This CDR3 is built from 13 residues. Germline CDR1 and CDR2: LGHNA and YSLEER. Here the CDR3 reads CASSDRNAYEQYF. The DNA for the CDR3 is TGCGCCAGCAGCGATAGGAACGCGTACGAGCAGTACTTC.

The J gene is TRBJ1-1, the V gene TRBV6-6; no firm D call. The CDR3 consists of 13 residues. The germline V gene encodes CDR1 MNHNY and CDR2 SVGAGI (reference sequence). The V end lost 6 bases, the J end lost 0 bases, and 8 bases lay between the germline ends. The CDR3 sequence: CASSNRVNTEAFF. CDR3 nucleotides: TGTGCCAGCAGCAACCGGGTGAACACTGAAGCTTTCTTT.

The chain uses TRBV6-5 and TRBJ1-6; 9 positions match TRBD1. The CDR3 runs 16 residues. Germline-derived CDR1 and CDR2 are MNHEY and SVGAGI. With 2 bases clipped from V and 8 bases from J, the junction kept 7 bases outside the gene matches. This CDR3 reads CASSYLGQGTDSPLHF. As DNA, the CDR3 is TGTGCCAGCAGTTACCTTGGACAGGGGACAGATTCACCCCTCCACTTT.

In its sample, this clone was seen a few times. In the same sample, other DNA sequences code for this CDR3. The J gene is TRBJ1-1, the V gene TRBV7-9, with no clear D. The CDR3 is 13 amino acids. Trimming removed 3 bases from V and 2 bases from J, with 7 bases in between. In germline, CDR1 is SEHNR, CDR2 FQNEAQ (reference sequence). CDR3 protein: CASSFDGNTEAFF. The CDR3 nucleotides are TGTGCCAGCAGCTTCGATGGAAACACTGAAGCTTTCTTT.

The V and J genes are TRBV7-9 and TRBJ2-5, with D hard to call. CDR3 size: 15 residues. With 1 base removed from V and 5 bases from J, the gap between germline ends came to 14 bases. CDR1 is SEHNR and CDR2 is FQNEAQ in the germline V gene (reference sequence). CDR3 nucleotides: TGTGCCAGCAGCTTAGTGTCGTCAGGAATGGAGACCCAGTACTTC. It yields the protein CASSLVSSGMETQYF. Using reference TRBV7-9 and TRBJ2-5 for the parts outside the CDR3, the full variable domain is DTGVSQNPRHKITKRGQNVTFRCDPISEHNRLYWYRQTLGQGPEFLTYFQNEAQLEKSRLLSDRFSAERPKGSFSTLEIQRTEQGDSAMYLCASSLVSSGMETQYFGPGTRLLVL.

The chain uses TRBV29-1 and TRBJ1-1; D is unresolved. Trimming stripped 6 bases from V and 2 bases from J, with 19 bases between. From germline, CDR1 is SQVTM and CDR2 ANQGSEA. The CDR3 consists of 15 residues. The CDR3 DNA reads TGCAGCGTCCAACACCCATCCGCTCCAAACACTGAAGCTTTCTTT. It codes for CSVQHPSAPNTEAFF.

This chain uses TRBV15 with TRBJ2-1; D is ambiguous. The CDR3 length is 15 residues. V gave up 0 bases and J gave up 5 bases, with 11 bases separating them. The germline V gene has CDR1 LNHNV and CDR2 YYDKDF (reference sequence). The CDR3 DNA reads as TGTGCCACCAGCAGAGATTTGCCTTCGGACAATGAGCAGTTCTTC. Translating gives CATSRDLPSDNEQFF.